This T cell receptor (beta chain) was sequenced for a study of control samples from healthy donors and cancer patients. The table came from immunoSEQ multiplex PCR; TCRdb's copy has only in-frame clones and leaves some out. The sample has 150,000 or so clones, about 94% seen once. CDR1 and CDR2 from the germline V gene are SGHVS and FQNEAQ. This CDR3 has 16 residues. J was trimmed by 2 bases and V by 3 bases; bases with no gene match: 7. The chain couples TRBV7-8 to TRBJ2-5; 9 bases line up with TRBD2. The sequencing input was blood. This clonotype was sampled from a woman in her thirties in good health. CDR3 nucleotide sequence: TGTGCCAGCAGCTTCGCCGGGACTAGCCCACAAGAGACCCAGTACTTC. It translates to CASSFAGTSPQETQYF.